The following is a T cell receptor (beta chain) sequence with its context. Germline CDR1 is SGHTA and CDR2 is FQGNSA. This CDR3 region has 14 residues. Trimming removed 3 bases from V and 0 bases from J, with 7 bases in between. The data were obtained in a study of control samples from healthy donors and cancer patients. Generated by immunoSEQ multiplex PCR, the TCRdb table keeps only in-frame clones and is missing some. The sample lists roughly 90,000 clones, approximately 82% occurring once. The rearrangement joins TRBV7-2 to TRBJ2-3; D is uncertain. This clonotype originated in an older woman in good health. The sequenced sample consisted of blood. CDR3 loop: CASSFSPSTDTQYF. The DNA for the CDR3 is TGTGCCAGCAGCTTCAGCCCGAGCACAGATACGCAGTATTTT.